These 5 T cell receptor beta chains came from one sample sequenced in a study of blood T cell repertoires in COVID-19. Repertoires were generated with immunoSEQ multiplex PCR, while TCRdb's copy carries only in-frame clones and drops some. Among roughly 80,000 clones listed, over 75% were seen once. The material sequenced was peripheral blood. The receptors were sampled from a man aged 80 or over with acute or convalescent COVID-19.

V usage is TRBV3-1 (or the pseudogene TRBV3-2) and J usage is TRBJ2-1; TRBD2 matches 13 bases. Germline CDR1 reads LGHDT; CDR2 reads YNNKEL (reference sequence). The CDR3 covers 17 residues. The J segment lost 12 bases and the V segment lost 1 base, leaving 12 bases of the junction unmatched. In DNA form, the CDR3 reads TGTGCCAGCAGCCAAGCCGATGGGACTAGCGGGGCAAAGGGGCAGTTCTTC. This sequence encodes CASSQADGTSGAKGQFF.

J is TRBJ1-6 and V is TRBV9; perhaps TRBD1 as D (5 bases). The CDR3 runs 15 residues. CDR1 and CDR2 (germline): SGDLS, YYNGEE. Trimming stripped 2 bases from V and 8 bases from J, with 14 bases between. Written as DNA, the CDR3 is TGTGCCAGCAGCGTCGGGGTTCCGGGGGATTCACCCCTCCACTTT. It is translated as CASSVGVPGDSPLHF.

The chain links TRBV7-3 to TRBJ2-3; D is perhaps TRBD2 (6 bases). Trimming stripped 2 bases from V and 6 bases from J, with 12 bases between. CDR1 and CDR2 from the germline V gene are SGHTA and FQGTGA. CDR3 length: 14 residues. DNA for the CDR3: TGTGCCAGCAGCTTATTAGCGGCGACGGATACGCAGTATTTT. This gives the protein CASSLLAATDTQYF.

This rearrangement joins TRBV18 to TRBJ2-2; TRBD1 is a possible D gene (5 bases). This CDR3 contains 16 residues. Germline loops: CDR1 KGHSH, CDR2 LQKENI. V was clipped by 6 bases and J by 4 bases, with 18 bases between them. CDR3 coding DNA: TGTGCCAGCTCCCCTAACGAGCCCAGGGTCACCGGGGAGCTGTTTTTT. Its translation is CASSPNEPRVTGELFF.

This clone was detected once. This sequence joins TRBV7-8 and TRBJ2-3, with TRBD1 as a possible D gene (6 bases). CDR1 is SGHVS and CDR2 is FQNEAQ in the germline V gene. This CDR3 has 13 residues. The germline V and J ends were trimmed by 5 bases and 4 bases, with 10 bases remaining between them. The CDR3, as DNA: TGTGCCAGCAGCCAGGGGTGGGCAGATACGCAGTATTTT. This translates into CASSQGWADTQYF.